The clone carrying this T cell receptor (beta chain) was seen only a few times. Its matching antigen is unknown. The sample belongs to a study of shared clonotypes between healthy human individuals. Study-level findings and limits: Naive CD4 clonotypes were shared across several donors at roughly 5.5%. Sequencing depth was predicted to influence how clonotypes are shared among donors.

Sequencing was performed with immunoSEQ multiplex PCR; in TCRdb, only in-frame clones are kept and a portion is missing. The data contain about 700,000 clones, less than 85% of them singletons. A CD45RA+ naive subset and a CD45RA-negative memory subset were split from CD4+ cells. Germline V lookup: CDR1 SGHKS, CDR2 YYEKEE (reference sequence). The CDR3 sequence is 15 residues long. Trimming cost V 3 bases and J 3 bases; bases outside gene matches: 8. The receptor was derived from a woman aged 25 to 39 in good health. The sequenced sample was memory CD4+ T cells sorted from blood. Noted subset: CD45RA-negative fraction. The J gene is TRBJ2-7, the V gene TRBV5-5, with 8 nucleotides matching TRBD2. The CDR3: CASSYAGTRGYEQYF. For the CDR3, the DNA is TGTGCCAGCAGCTATGCGGGGACTAGAGGCTACGAGCAGTACTTC.